This T cell receptor beta chain originates from a study of cytomegalovirus exposure and HLA in healthy donors (dated by TCRdb to 2016 to 2017). Regarding the complete study: An earlier analysis of about 530 of the donors reported about 260 Gb of sequence data and 117 million unique TCR beta sequences obtained from approximately 180 million T cells. An early release that covered roughly 600 HLA-typed donors contained approximately 300 gigabases of sequencing data and tens of millions of unique TCR sequences. Of the roughly 430 genotyped donors, approximately 83% fell in the genetic ancestry cluster associated with self-reported Caucasian donors. The study aimed to test whether signatures of past pathogen exposure could be identified by cataloging public T cell receptors. The T cell repertoires of 670 or so subjects were profiled by immunosequencing and related to cytomegalovirus serostatus. Besides the first cohort of about 730 subjects, a separate validation cohort made up of over 95 different subjects was used. To predict cytomegalovirus infection status, the study brought together high-throughput TCR immunosequencing, statistical association of individual TCRs with disease status, and machine learning. In a later analysis, previously published TCR beta repertoires from several hundred donors were re-analyzed and high-resolution HLA genotyping was added so that TCR occurrence patterns could be studied. The later analysis used no new phenotypic data to find candidate immune exposures, relying instead on TCR beta sequences and their occurrence across donors. An earlier analysis of 587 of the donors used high-throughput TCR beta sequencing to judge whether each TCR beta V gene segment behaved as functional or pseudogenic. Alongside the repertoire data, information on donor age, sex, ethnicity and CMV serostatus was compiled. In a later genetic analysis, genome-wide SNP genotypes for 398 of the 666 donors were used, and that subset was treated as a discovery cohort. Every repertoire in the discovery cohort had been generated on one and the same sequencing platform. Both class I and class II loci were covered by HLA typing, at four-digit resolution. Typing coverage differed by locus: A, B, C, DRB1 and DQB1 were typed in about 620-630 donors, DQA1 in 500 to 550, DPA1 in roughly 590, and DPB1 in around 490. Several DR-DQ haplotypes were handled as single units for association and clustering because linkage in the cohort was strong. Among over 350 genotyped donors of the cohort, an average of about 240,000 unique TCR beta nucleotide sequences were sequenced per donor, around 18% of them non-productive.

In total, just over 650 healthy bone marrow donors made up the cohort. All cohort members were sampled while nominally healthy, although unrecorded immune exposures were likely present. The donor was CMV seropositive and was included in the group of approximately 310 seropositive cohort members. Each donor provided a peripheral blood sample, and peripheral blood mononuclear cells were used for TCR beta sequencing. The Qiagen DNeasy Blood Extraction Kit was used to extract genomic DNA from the blood cell samples. The V end loses 1 base and the J end loses 5 bases, and a stretch of 14 bases separates them. Including cysteine and phenylalanine, the CDR3 has 15 amino acids. Only CDR3 DNA remains: 45 bases, in frame from the first base. Reading the germline V gene (reference sequence) gives CDR1 SEHNR and CDR2 FQNEAQ. Libraries were prepared through the immunoSEQ multiplex PCR assay. A mixture of 60 forward primers for TCR Vbeta segments and 13 reverse primers for TCR Jbeta segments was used in the multiplex PCR. The CDR3 region of rearranged TCR beta genes was amplified from genomic DNA with a multiplex PCR assay. The amplified TCR beta libraries were sequenced on the Illumina HiSeq System as 87-base-pair reads. The original pipeline was this. In a later analysis, 70 million to 95 million unique TCR beta chains were counted across the 650 to 700 repertoires, and around 10 million of these chains were shared by at least two donors. Raw reads were error-corrected and collapsed into unique sequences by a nearest-neighbor algorithm in which closely related sequences were merged to remove PCR and sequencing errors. To assign V, D and J gene segments, CDR3 sequences were aligned to IMGT reference sequences. For a sequence to be retained, at least a six-nucleotide match to both a V gene segment and a J gene segment was required. Rearrangements were classified as productive when the CDR3 lacked stop codons and remained in frame with V and J, and all other rearrangements were classified as non-productive. CDR3 was defined according to IMGT convention as the region running from the second conserved V-encoded cysteine to the conserved J-encoded phenylalanine. In an earlier analysis of roughly 610 of the donors, sequences lacking an unambiguous match to a single V gene segment were excluded. In an earlier analysis of around 600 of the donors, V segments were called functional above 56.7% productive rearrangements and were called segregating when the between-donor standard deviation exceeded 5%. To diagnose cytomegalovirus status from the catalog of TCR beta chain sequences, a statistical classification framework was built. In a later analysis, TCR nucleotide sequences were compared against IMGT/GENE-DB human TR gene sequences so that V and J genes could be assigned. A later analysis assigned CDR3 sequences and most-parsimonious VDJ recombination scenarios with the TCRdist pipeline. A later analysis defined each TCR beta chain by its CDR3 amino acid sequence plus V-gene family, and excluded reads lacking a unique V-gene family. As a way to deal with suspected cross-contamination and a sequencing artifact, a later analysis dropped roughly 620 nucleotide sequences that were highly shared and had low generation probability. In a later analysis, a clonal expansion index for each public chain was calculated from normalized within-repertoire ranks of inferred template counts. Generation probabilities in a later analysis came from a VDJ recombination model fitted to out-of-frame rearrangements, and those results were checked against IGoR. In a later analysis, hypergeometric tests were used to score TCR-TCR, TCR-HLA and TCR-CMV co-occurrence, with a repertoire-size bias correction applied to TCR pairs. A later analysis estimated false discovery rates by permuting HLA or CMV assignments 20 times. In a later analysis, co-occurring TCRs were grouped with DBSCAN, and TCRdist sequence similarity was added when clustering was performed within HLA-allele-positive subsets. For co-occurrence clustering, repertoires with fewer than 30,000 or more than 120,000 public chains were excluded, along with roughly 5 repertoires with anomalous nucleotide sharing. Not all clones reach the TCRdb copy of this immuneACCESS table, which keeps in-frame sequences only. Checked studies attribute under half of the gap to unresolved V genes and leave the rest unexplained. V, J and clone size reflect that table, while D and trimming were determined from the DNA. Present in this sample are some 130,000 clones, around 10% of which were seen just once. The ten top clones hold about 6.7% of the sample.

The research as a whole found: Sequencing depth was assumed to be roughly uniform across donors in the presence/absence analyses, though that assumption may not hold. Linkage disequilibrium might explain the correlated functional status among segregating V segments, but an unknown experimental factor could not be excluded. A cluster of highly shared sequence variants was judged likely to be a technical artifact of the sequencing pipeline. A later genetic analysis associated a missense DCLRE1C variant with V-gene and J-gene trimming of TCR beta chains, and an independent cohort replicated the association. In a later analysis, TCR association rates were found to vary across HLA loci, with the most associated TCRs seen for DRB1 alleles and the fewest for HLA-C alleles. The authors suggested that the approach could potentially be generalized to other disease states and immunological phenotypes. Some 15 rarely observed V segments, including chromosome 9 orphons, were excluded from the earlier analysis of approximately 500 of the donors because counts were too low. In a later analysis, HLA-associated TCR beta chains were found to be more clonally expanded and to have lower generation probabilities than equally common non-associated chains. In a later analysis, several top co-occurrence clusters were reported to appear linked to parvovirus B19, influenza, CMV and Epstein-Barr virus. Because HLA typing was missing for some donors at each locus, association tests included only the typed subset. In an earlier analysis of more than 500 of the donors, most TCR beta V segments appeared in productive rearrangements about 87% or about 30% of the time, broadly matching IMGT annotations. In a later analysis, some 17,000 TCR beta sequences were associated with specific HLA alleles at a false discovery rate of 0.05. According to a later genetic analysis, donors in an Asian-associated ancestry cluster had fewer N-insertions in productive TCRs than the roughly 670-donor mean. Immune exposure information for the cohort was limited to CMV serostatus. Across donors, most TCR sequences were observed very rarely, whereas some public TCRs were present in many individuals. The cohort was sequenced for TCR beta chains only, and without alpha or paired-chain data the features that could be detected were limited. In a later analysis, most CMV-associated TCR beta chains were found to appear HLA-restricted, with HLA associations seemingly driven largely by CMV exposure. The classifier was reported to diagnose cytomegalovirus status with high specificity and sensitivity in both the original cohort and the validation cohort. A further reported finding was that TCR beta sequences accurately predicted the HLA-A and HLA-B alleles for most subjects in the first cohort. When HLA alleles, especially DR and DQ, strongly co-occurred, attributing TCR associations to individual alleles was difficult. The study gave a list of under 200 TCR beta chains associated with cytomegalovirus. In vitro tests confirmed that a few of the cytomegalovirus-associated TCR beta chains recognize cytomegalovirus antigens. Some IMGT-functional V segments, including TRBV6-2 and TRBV6-3, could not be distinguished by the 87-base-pair reads and were therefore excluded.

Concerning this clone itself: Its antigen remains unidentified. No base quality information exists; no much larger clone differs at one position.

Rearrangement joined TRBV7-9 to TRBJ1-1; matching of 5 bases hints at TRBD1 as the D gene. Sequences were obtained from PBMCs. The clonotype comes from a woman aged 40 to 55 in good health and CMV-seropositive. The CDR3 loop reads CASSLGIGGKTEAFF. The DNA is TGTGCCAGCAGCTTAGGGATCGGGGGTAAGACTGAAGCTTTCTTT.